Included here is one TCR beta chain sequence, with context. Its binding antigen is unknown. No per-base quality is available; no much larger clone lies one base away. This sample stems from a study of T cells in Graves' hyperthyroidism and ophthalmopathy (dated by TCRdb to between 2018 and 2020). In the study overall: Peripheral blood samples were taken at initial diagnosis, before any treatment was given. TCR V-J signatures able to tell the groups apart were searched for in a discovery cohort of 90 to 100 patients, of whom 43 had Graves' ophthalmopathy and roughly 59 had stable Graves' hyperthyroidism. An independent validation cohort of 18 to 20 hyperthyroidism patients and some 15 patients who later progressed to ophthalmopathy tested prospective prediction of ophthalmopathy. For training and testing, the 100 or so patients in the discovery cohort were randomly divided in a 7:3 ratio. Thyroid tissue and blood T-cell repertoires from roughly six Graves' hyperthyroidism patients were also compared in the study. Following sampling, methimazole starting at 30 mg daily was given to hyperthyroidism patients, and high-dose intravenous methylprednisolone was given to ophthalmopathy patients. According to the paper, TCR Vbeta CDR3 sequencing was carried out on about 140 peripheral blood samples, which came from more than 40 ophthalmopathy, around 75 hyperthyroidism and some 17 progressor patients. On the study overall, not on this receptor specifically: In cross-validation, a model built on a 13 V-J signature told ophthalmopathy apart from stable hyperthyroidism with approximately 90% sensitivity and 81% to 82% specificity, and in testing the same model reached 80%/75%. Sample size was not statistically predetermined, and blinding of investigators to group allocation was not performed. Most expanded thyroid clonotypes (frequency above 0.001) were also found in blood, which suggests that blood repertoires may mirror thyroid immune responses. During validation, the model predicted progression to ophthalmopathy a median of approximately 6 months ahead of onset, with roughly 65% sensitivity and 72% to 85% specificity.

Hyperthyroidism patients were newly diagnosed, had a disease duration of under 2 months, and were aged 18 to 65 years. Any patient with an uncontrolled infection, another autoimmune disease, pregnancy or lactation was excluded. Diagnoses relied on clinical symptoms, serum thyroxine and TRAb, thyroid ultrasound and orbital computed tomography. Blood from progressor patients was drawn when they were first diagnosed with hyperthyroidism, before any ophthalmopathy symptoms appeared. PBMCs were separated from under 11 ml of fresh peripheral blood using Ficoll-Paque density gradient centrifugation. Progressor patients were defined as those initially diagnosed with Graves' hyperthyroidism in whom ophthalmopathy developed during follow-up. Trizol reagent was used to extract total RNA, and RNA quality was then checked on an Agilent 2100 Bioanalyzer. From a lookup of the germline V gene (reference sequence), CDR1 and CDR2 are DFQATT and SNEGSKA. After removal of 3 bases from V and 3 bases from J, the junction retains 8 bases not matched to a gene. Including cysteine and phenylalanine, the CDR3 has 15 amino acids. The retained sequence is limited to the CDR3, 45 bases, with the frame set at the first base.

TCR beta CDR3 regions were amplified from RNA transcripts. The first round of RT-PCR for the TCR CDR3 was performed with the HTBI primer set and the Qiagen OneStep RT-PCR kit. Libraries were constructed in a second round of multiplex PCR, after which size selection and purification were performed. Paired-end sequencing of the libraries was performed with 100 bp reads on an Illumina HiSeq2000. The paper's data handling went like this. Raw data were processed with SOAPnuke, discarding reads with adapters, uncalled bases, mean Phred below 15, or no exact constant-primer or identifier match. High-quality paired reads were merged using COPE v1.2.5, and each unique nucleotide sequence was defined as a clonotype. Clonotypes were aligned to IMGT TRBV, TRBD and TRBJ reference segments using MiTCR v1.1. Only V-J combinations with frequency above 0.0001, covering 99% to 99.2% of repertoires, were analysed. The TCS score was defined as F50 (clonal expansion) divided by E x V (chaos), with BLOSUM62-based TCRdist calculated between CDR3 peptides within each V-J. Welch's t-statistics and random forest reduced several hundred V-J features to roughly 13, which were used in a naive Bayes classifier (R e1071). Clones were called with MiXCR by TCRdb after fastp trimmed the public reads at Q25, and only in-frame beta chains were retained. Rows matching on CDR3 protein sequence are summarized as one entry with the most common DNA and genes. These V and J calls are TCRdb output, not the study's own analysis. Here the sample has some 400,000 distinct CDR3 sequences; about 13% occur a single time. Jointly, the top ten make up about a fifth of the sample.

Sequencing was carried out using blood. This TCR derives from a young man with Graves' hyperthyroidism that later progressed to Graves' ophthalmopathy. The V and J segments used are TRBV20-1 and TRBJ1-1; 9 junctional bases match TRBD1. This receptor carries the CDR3 CSASDRGRGDTEAFF. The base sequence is TGCAGTGCTAGCGACAGGGGGAGAGGGGACACTGAAGCTTTCTTT.